These 21 T cell receptor beta chains share one sample of origin, sequenced in a study of graft-versus-host responses after intestinal transplantation. Clones were read by immunoSEQ multiplex PCR, and TCRdb kept only the in-frame ones, dropping some. The table shows about 93,000 clones, with around 80% occurring only once. Their target antigens are unknown. The input for sequencing was unstimulated CD4+ T cells sorted from spleen or lymph node cells, taken before intestinal transplant. The receptor set was obtained from a human donor who received an intestinal transplant.

This clone was seen more than once but under ten times. V is TRBV20-1 and J is TRBJ1-1; 7 positions agree with TRBD1. Germline loops: CDR1 DFQATT, CDR2 SNEGSKA (reference sequence). This CDR3 contains 11 residues. After removal of 6 bases from V and 10 bases from J, the junction contained 8 bases not matched to a gene. Here the CDR3 DNA reads TGCAGTGCGGAACAGGGGATTGGAGCTTTCTTT. This codes for CSAEQGIGAFF.

CDR3 coding DNA: TGTGCCAGCAGCTTAAGGGACAGTAACTATGGCTACACCTTC. It codes for CASSLRDSNYGYTF. The rearrangement joins TRBV7-9 to TRBJ1-2; 7 nucleotides match TRBD1. Trimming took 2 bases from V and 1 from J; bases not matched to a gene: 1. The CDR3 consists of 14 residues. CDR1 and CDR2 (germline): SEHNR, FQNEAQ (reference sequence).

V is TRBV19 and J is TRBJ2-7, with D unresolved. CDR3 length: 15 amino acids. Germline CDR1 and CDR2: LNHDA and SQIVND (reference sequence). V was cut by 3 bases and J by 0 bases, with 12 bases left in between. In DNA form, the CDR3 reads TGTGCCAGTAGTATTTCACTCATCGGCTCCTACGAGCAGTACTTC. Translated: CASSISLIGSYEQYF.

V and J are TRBV25-1 and TRBJ2-1, with 8 bases fitting TRBD2. The CDR3 is 15 residues long. V lost 5 bases and J lost 0; bases outside the gene matches: 3. Germline V gene sequence: CDR1 MGHDK, CDR2 SYGVNS. DNA for the CDR3: TGTGCCAGCAGTAACACTAGCGGCTCCTACAATGAGCAGTTCTTC. This codes for CASSNTSGSYNEQFF. The full variable domain, in which reference TRBV25-1 and TRBJ2-1 provide the parts outside the CDR3, is EADIYQTPRYLVIGTGKKITLECSQTMGHDKMYWYQQDPGMELHLIHYSYGVNSTEKGDLSSESTVSRIRTEHFPLTLESARPSHTSQYLCASSNTSGSYNEQFFGPGTRLTVL.

The count of this clone is one. The chain couples TRBV10-3 to TRBJ2-3, with D unclear. The CDR3 has 16 amino acids. Germline values: CDR1 ENHRY, CDR2 SYGVKD. Between the trimmed V and J ends, which lost 2 bases and 2 bases, there was a span of 14 bases. This CDR3 reads CAISEPTRSFTDTQYF. The CDR3 bases are TGTGCCATCAGTGAGCCGACTCGGTCTTTCACAGATACGCAGTATTTT.

The chain uses TRBV19 and TRBJ2-7, with D perhaps TRBD1 (6 bases). The CDR3 has 14 amino acids. V was cut by 5 bases and J by 5 bases, with 16 bases left in between. The V gene's germline CDR1 is LNHDA and CDR2 SQIVND (reference sequence). In DNA form, the CDR3 reads TGTGCCAGTAGTTTCAGGGGTCCCATGGACGAGCAGTACTTC. Its protein product is CASSFRGPMDEQYF.

This chain uses TRBV5-1 with TRBJ2-7; D might be TRBD2 (7 bases). The CDR3 extends over 18 amino acids. Trimming took off 4 bases at V and 1 base at J, with 24 bases between the two ends. Germline V CDR1 and CDR2: SGHRS, YFSETQ. The chain's CDR3 is CASSPGLSGGGGSYEQYF. The CDR3 DNA reads as TGCGCCAGCAGCCCGGGGCTTTCAGGCGGGGGCGGTTCCTACGAGCAGTACTTC.

This clone appeared a few times. The genes are TRBV19 and TRBJ1-5; unclear D gene. There are 13 residues in the CDR3. V shed 7 bases and J shed 6 bases, with 13 bases lying between them. Looked up from germline, CDR1 is LNHDA and CDR2 is SQIVND (reference sequence). CDR3 DNA: TGTGCCAGTACCCAGCAGGAAGGTCAGCCCCAGCATTTT. Translated, it gives CASTQQEGQPQHF.

This clone was recorded only once. The V call is TRBV7-3, the J call TRBJ2-1, with unresolved D. V was trimmed by 5 bases and J by 8 bases, leaving 13 bases between them. CDR1 and CDR2 (germline): SGHTA, FQGTGA. The CDR3 sequence is 13 residues long. The CDR3 loop reads CASSRTGRDEQFF. The CDR3 DNA follows: TGTGCCAGCAGCCGAACTGGCCGGGATGAGCAGTTCTTC.

This chain connects TRBV6-6 to TRBJ1-5, with 7 bases lining up with TRBD1. Unmatched junction bases numbered 6, after V lost 7 bases and J lost 6 bases. The CDR3 loop spans 13 amino acids. Germline CDR1 MNHNY, CDR2 SVGAGI (reference sequence). CDR3: CASTLQGTQPQHF. In DNA, the CDR3 is TGTGCCAGCACCCTACAGGGGACTCAGCCCCAGCATTTT.

The rearrangement joins TRBV19 to TRBJ1-2, with D possibly matching TRBD1 (5 bases). CDR3 length equals 13 residues. CDR1 is LNHDA and CDR2 is SQIVND in the germline V gene (reference sequence). V was clipped by 5 bases and J by 4 bases, with 11 bases between them. In nucleotides, the CDR3 is TGTGCCAGTAGTCGCGGGACGGTCTATGGCTACACCTTC. Protein sequence: CASSRGTVYGYTF.

This chain connects TRBV7-2 to TRBJ1-5; a weak D match, TRBD1 (5 bases). The CDR3 contains 14 residues. Germline V gene data show CDR1 as SGHTA and CDR2 as FQGNSA. V was clipped by 1 base and J by 6 bases, with 10 bases between them. For the CDR3, the DNA is TGTGCCAGCAGCTTAGGACCGGGGGGTCAGCCCCAGCATTTT. Translation: CASSLGPGGQPQHF.

The gene calls are TRBV5-8 and TRBJ2-5, with 10 bases identical to TRBD2. V lost 4 bases to trimming and J lost 5 bases; unmatched junction nucleotides: 17. The CDR3 contains 18 residues. Germline V lookup: CDR1 SGHTS, CDR2 YDEGEE. The CDR3 reads CASSAGGLAMSNGETQYF. CDR3 bases: TGTGCCAGCAGCGCCGGGGGACTAGCGATGTCAAATGGGGAGACCCAGTACTTC.

The chain has TRBV6-1 and TRBJ1-5; D call uncertain. This CDR3 comprises 13 residues. V shed 8 bases and J shed 2 bases, with 10 bases lying between them. The germline gives CDR1 MNHNS, CDR2 SASEGT. CDR3 DNA: TGTGCCAGCCAATTCCGGGGCAATCAGCCCCAGCATTTT. Protein sequence: CASQFRGNQPQHF.

The chain employs TRBV5-1 and TRBJ1-1; 8 bases fit TRBD1. Germline V gives CDR1 SGHRS, CDR2 YFSETQ. The ends lost 0 bases at V and 4 bases at J; junction bases unmatched: 8. The CDR3 runs 16 residues. The CDR3 DNA is TGCGCCAGCAGCTTGGTTGGTTTAACAGGGGGCACTGAAGCTTTCTTT. This gives the protein CASSLVGLTGGTEAFF. Filled out from reference TRBV5-1 and TRBJ1-1, the complete variable domain reads KAGVTQTPRYLIKTRGQQVTLSCSPISGHRSVSWYQQTPGQGLQFLFEYFSETQRNKGNFPGRFSGRQFSNSRSEMNVSTLELGDSALYLCASSLVGLTGGTEAFFGQGTRLTVV.

The chain links TRBV28 to TRBJ1-1; no clear D. The ends were cut back, 3 bases at V and 11 bases at J, with 19 bases in the middle. The CDR3 consists of 14 residues. Germline loops: CDR1 MDHEN, CDR2 SYDVKM. The CDR3 sequence: CASSFAGADGRAFF. In DNA form, the CDR3 reads TGTGCCAGCAGTTTTGCAGGAGCGGATGGGCGCGCTTTCTTT.

The chain has TRBV6-1 and TRBJ1-5; 7 bases align to TRBD1. The ends lost 8 bases at V and 3 bases at J; junction bases unmatched: 4. CDR1 is MNHNS and CDR2 is SASEGT in the germline V gene. This CDR3 has 13 amino acids. CDR3 region: CASQGELNQPQHF. CDR3 nucleotides: TGTGCCAGCCAGGGGGAACTCAATCAGCCCCAGCATTTT.

This clone showed up just once. At one of its ends the junction is not consistent with the germline gene, which may arise from a read error. The V and J genes are TRBV2 and TRBJ1-2, with 7 nucleotides matching TRBD1. CDR3 length equals 17 residues. From germline, CDR1 is SNHLY and CDR2 FYNNEI. The CDR3, as DNA: TGTGCCAGTAGTGCAAATCCCCGGCTCGCCTACAGGGGCGGCTACACCTTC. Translated: CASSANPRLAYRGGYTF. The full variable domain, completed using reference TRBV2 and TRBJ1-2, is EPEVTQTPSHQVTQMGQEVILRCVPISNHLYFYWYRQILGQKVEFLVSFYNNEISEKSEIFDDQFSVERPDGSNFTLKIRSTKLEDSAMYFCASSANPRLAYRGGYTFGSGTRLTVV.

V gene TRBV5-1 combines with J gene TRBJ1-4; D remains unclear. V was pared by 0 bases and J by 2 bases, with 8 bases between. The CDR3 is 15 amino acids. CDR1 is SGHRS, CDR2 YFSETQ, per germline. The DNA for the CDR3 is TGCGCCAGCAGCTTGGGAGAATACACTAATGAAAAACTGTTTTTT. Translation gives CASSLGEYTNEKLFF. Full variable domain (rest looked up from reference TRBV5-1 and TRBJ1-4): KAGVTQTPRYLIKTRGQQVTLSCSPISGHRSVSWYQQTPGQGLQFLFEYFSETQRNKGNFPGRFSGRQFSNSRSEMNVSTLELGDSALYLCASSLGEYTNEKLFFGSGTQLSVL.

The V and J genes are TRBV18 and TRBJ2-7; possibly TRBD2 for D (6 bases). The CDR3 spans 15 residues. With 3 bases removed from V and 4 bases from J, the gap between germline ends came to 16 bases. The V gene's germline CDR1 is KGHSH and CDR2 LQKENI. CDR3 residues: CASSPNSLEGYEQYF. CDR3 sequence (DNA): TGTGCCAGCTCACCGAATAGTTTGGAGGGGTACGAGCAGTACTTC.

This chain joins TRBV6-1 and TRBJ1-4; 9 bases align to TRBD1. This CDR3 has 16 amino acids. J lost 0 bases, V lost 4 bases, and 3 bases had no gene match. Germline CDR1 is MNHNS and CDR2 is SASEGT. The DNA for the CDR3 is TGTGCCAGCAGTGCGGGACAGGGAGCAACTAATGAAAAACTGTTTTTT. It translates to CASSAGQGATNEKLFF.